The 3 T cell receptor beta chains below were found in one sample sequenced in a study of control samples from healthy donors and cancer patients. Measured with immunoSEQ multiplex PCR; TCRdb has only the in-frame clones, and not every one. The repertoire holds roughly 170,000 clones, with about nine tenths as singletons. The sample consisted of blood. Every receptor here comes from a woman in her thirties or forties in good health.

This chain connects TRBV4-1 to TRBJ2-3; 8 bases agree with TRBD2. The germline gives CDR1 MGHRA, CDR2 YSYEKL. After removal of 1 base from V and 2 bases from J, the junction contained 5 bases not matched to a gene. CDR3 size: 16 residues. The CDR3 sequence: CASSQVPGGVTDTQYF. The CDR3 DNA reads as TGCGCCAGCAGCCAAGTTCCGGGGGGGGTCACAGATACGCAGTATTTT.

The CDR3 region has the DNA TGTGCCAGCAGCTCCCCCGGGGCAGGGATAAACACTGAAGCTTTCTTT. Amino acid sequence: CASSSPGAGINTEAFF. The chain employs TRBV11-2 and TRBJ1-1; the D gene is possibly TRBD1 (5 bases). The CDR3 totals 16 residues. Germline values: CDR1 SGHAT, CDR2 FQNNGV. V lost 4 bases and J 2 bases, leaving 17 bases between the germline ends.

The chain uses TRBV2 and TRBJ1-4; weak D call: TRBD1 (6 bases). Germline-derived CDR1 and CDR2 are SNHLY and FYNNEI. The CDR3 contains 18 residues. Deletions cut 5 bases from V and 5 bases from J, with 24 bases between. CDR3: CASSHRDNNPTKNEKLFF. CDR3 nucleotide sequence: TGTGCCAGCAGTCACCGGGACAACAACCCTACAAAGAATGAAAAACTGTTTTTT.